This T cell receptor (beta chain) was found in a study of blood T cell repertoires in COVID-19. Study-wide context: The samples span acute and convalescent COVID-19 from the United States, Italy and Spain. In each case, the material was cDNA or gDNA derived from T cells, B-cell-depleted T cells, or PBMCs.

In the authors' methods: Reference gene primer amplification gave nucleated cell count estimates. Using immunoSEQ multiplex PCR, the repertoire was profiled, and TCRdb retains in-frame clones only, with some absent. The D gene and trimming were derived from the DNA, and the V and J assignments and clone size from that table. The sample holds about 45,000 clones, 84% seen once. Sequences were obtained from peripheral blood. This TCR derives from a human donor in a cohort sampled during active COVID-19.

The CDR3, as DNA: TGTGCCAGCAGCTATTCCGGGACAGGGGTTGATGAAGCTTTCTTT. Translated, it gives CASSYSGTGVDEAFF. The rearrangement joins TRBV11-2 to TRBJ1-1; 10 bases agree with TRBD1. The V gene end was trimmed by 4 bases and the J gene end by 7 bases; junction bases not matched to a gene: 9. CDR3 size: 15 residues. Germline V gene lookup returns CDR1 SGHAT and CDR2 FQNNGV. Together with reference TRBV11-2 and TRBJ1-1, the CDR3 gives the full variable domain: EAGVAQSPRYKIIEKRQSVAFWCNPISGHATLYWYQQILGQGPKLLIQFQNNGVVDDSQLPKDRFSAERLKGVDSTLKIQPAKLEDSAVYLCASSYSGTGVDEAFFGQGTRLTVV.